This is a list of T cell receptor beta chains from one sample in a study of blood T cells in healthy people across ages. TCRdb ran MiXCR on the 5' RACE reads and lists one entry per CDR3 protein. This sample yields 1.8 million or so distinct CDR3 sequences, of which more than 35% are seen a single time; under 30% belongs to the top ten. Sequencing used blood. The receptors derive from a human donor in good health. Both conserved end residues are trimmed from each CDR3.

J | V | CDR3
TRBJ2-3 | TRBV29-1 | SGDRQNTDTQY
TRBJ2-3 | TRBV4-3 | ASSQDSGGTDTQY
TRBJ1-2 | TRBV4-2 | ASSQTPGTGVRGYT
TRBJ2-3 | TRBV3-1 | ASSRRPGLAVDTQY
TRBJ2-1 | TRBV18 | ASSLLLAVGANEQF
TRBJ2-7 | TRBV2 | ARQVSSYEQY
TRBJ1-2 | TRBV30 | AWSADPRDRGIT
TRBJ2-7 | TRBV7-2 | ASSRWRGGSYEQY
TRBJ2-7 | TRBV7-6 | ASSLKEKFYEQY
TRBJ2-7 | TRBV19 | ASSIGRESSYEQY
TRBJ2-7 | TRBV25-1 | ASSQQGNEQY
TRBJ2-1 | TRBV20-1 | SARVPRDTNEQF
TRBJ1-5 | TRBV6-2/TRBV6-3 | ASNRSNQPQH
- | TRBV10-3 | AISEDITKNIQF
TRBJ2-5 | TRBV7-2 | ASSLGLGRGGETQY
TRBJ2-5 | TRBV7-2 | ASSYAGTVGETQY
TRBJ2-5 | TRBV7-2 | ASSLGGGHQETQY
TRBJ1-5 | TRBV6-6 | ASSYFSRGNQPQH
TRBJ2-7 | TRBV12-3/TRBV12-4 | ASRRDRYEQY
- | TRBV5-6 | ASSVLAASQTQY
TRBJ2-5 | TRBV11-3 | ASSPREGARETQY
TRBJ2-3 | TRBV15 | ATSRASIADTQY
TRBJ2-7 | TRBV29-1 | SAAPGQSYEQY
TRBJ2-7 | TRBV28 | AGSLVGYYEQY
TRBJ2-1 | TRBV5-1 | ASSMTGALTYNEQF
TRBJ2-3 | TRBV12-3/TRBV12-4 | ASSLRGDTHY
TRBJ2-3 | TRBV10-3 | AIRRTGPTDTQY
TRBJ2-7 | TRBV29-1 | SVEIQGRKSYEQY
TRBJ2-1 | TRBV9 | ASSTDQRLYNEQF
TRBJ2-1 | TRBV20-1 | SARTGAWAYNEQF
TRBJ2-3 | TRBV6-5 | ASSYSRQAKIPTDTQY
TRBJ2-1 | TRBV27 | ASSGGRYWSYNEQF
TRBJ1-6 | TRBV7-2 | AGSTLNSPLH
TRBJ1-2 | TRBV4-3 | ASSQEERTAALYGYT
TRBJ1-2 | TRBV7-2 | ANSLGRWNGYT
TRBJ1-5 | TRBV10-3 | AISESGTDSNQPQH
TRBJ1-6 | TRBV5-1 | ASSLDRNVTPLH
TRBJ1-1 | TRBV7-3 | ASSSESTTEAF
TRBJ2-3 | TRBV10-3 | ATSGYADTQY
TRBJ2-7 | TRBV12-3/TRBV12-4 | ASSLTVNYEQY
TRBJ2-3 | TRBV7-2 | ASSLEGSGVARTQY
TRBJ2-6 | TRBV7-2 | ASSFRGRDSVLT
TRBJ1-2 | TRBV10-3 | AISEGTANT
TRBJ2-1 | TRBV29-1 | SVKDQIFYNEQF